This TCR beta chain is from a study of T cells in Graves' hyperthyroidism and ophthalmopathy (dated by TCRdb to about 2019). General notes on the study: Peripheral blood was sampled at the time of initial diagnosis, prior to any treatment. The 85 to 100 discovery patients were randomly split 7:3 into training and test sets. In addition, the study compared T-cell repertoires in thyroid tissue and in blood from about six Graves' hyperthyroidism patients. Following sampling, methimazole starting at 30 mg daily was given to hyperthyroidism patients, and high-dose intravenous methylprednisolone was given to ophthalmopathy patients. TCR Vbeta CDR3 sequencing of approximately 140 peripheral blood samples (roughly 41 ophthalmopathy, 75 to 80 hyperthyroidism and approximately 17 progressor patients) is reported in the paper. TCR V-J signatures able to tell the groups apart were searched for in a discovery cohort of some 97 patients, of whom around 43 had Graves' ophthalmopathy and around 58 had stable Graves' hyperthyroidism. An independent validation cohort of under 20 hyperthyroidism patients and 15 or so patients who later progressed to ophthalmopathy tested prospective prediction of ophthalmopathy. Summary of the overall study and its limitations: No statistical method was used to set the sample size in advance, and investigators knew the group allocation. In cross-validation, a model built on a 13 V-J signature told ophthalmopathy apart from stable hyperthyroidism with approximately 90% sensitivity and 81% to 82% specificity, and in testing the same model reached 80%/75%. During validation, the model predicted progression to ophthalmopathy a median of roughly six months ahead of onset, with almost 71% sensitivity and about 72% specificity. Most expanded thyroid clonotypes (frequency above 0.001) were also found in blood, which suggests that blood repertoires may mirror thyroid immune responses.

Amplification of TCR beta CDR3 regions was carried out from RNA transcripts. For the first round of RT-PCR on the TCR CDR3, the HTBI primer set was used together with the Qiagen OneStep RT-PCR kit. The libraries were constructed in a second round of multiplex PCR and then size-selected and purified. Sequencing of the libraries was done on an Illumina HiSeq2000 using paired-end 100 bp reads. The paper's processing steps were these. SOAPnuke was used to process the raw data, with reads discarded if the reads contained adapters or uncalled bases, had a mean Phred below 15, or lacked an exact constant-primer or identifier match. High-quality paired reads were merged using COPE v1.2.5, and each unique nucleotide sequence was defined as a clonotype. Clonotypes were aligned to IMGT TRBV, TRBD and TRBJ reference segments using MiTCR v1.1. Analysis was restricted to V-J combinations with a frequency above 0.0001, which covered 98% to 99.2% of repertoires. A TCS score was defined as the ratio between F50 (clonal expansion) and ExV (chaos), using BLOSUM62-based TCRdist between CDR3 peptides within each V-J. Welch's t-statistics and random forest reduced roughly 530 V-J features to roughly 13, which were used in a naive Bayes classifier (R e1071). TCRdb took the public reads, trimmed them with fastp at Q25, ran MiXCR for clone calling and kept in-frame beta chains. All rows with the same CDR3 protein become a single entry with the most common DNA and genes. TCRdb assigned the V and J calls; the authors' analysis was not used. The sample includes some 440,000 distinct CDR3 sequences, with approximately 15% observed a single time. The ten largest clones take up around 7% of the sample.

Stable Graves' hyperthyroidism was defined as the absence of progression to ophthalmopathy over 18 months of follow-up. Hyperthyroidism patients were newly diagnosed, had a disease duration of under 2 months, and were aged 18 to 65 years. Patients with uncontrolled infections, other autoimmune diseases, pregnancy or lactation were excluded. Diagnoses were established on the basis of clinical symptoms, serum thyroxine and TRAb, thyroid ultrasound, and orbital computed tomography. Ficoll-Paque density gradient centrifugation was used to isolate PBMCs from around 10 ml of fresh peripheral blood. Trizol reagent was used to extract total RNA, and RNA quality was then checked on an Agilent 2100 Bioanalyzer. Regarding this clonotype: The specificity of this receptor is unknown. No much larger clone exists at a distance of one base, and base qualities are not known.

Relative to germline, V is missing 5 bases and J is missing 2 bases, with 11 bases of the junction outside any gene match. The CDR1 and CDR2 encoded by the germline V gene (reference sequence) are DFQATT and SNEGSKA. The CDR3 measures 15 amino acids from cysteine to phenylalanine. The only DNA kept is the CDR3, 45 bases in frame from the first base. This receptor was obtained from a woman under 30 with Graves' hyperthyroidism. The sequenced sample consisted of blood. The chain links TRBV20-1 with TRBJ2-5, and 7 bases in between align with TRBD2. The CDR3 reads CSAGDMRRGQETQYF. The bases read TGCAGTGCTGGGGATATGAGGCGGGGGCAAGAGACCCAGTACTTC.